Following are 19 T cell receptor beta chains from one sample sequenced in a study of blood T cells in healthy people across ages. A second 7 to 11 cycle PCR used barcoded and J-beta primers. TCRdb recomputed calls from the 5' RACE reads with MiXCR, one row per CDR3 protein. The sample carries 1.5 million or so distinct CDR3 sequences, approximately 39% recorded once. Sequencing was done on a sample of blood. Every receptor here comes from a young woman in good health.

The V call is TRBV14, the J call TRBJ1-1; D is possibly TRBD1 (6 bases). V was shortened by 4 bases and J by 3 bases, with 21 bases between the two germline ends. Germline V gene data show CDR1 as SGHDN and CDR2 as FVKESK. CDR3 length equals 17 residues. As DNA, the CDR3 is TGTGCCAGCAGCCCTTTTCGTGGGGGGCTTTCTGACACTGAAGCTTTCTTT. Protein product: CASSPFRGGLSDTEAFF.

This clonotype was counted between two and nine times. The chain recombines TRBV28 with TRBJ1-1; 8 nucleotides align to TRBD1. The CDR3 covers 15 residues. Germline V gene sequence: CDR1 MDHEN, CDR2 SYDVKM. V shed 6 bases, J shed 1 base, and the junction held 7 bases outside the gene matches. The CDR3 region is CASRLRGLGNTEAFF. In DNA form, the CDR3 reads TGTGCCAGCAGGCTCAGGGGGCTGGGGAACACTGAAGCTTTCTTT.

The V call is TRBV20-1, the J call TRBJ2-1; 9 bases line up with TRBD2. CDR1 DFQATT and CDR2 SNEGSKA come from the germline V gene (reference sequence). The CDR3 runs 14 residues. V was pared by 3 bases and J by 5 bases, with 5 bases of the junction left unmatched. The CDR3 sequence: CSASRLADDNEQFF. CDR3 in DNA: TGCAGTGCTAGTCGACTAGCGGATGACAATGAGCAGTTCTTC.

The chain recombines TRBV9 with TRBJ2-7; 8 bases are a match to TRBD2. Trimming cost V 4 bases and J 2 bases; bases outside gene matches: 11. Germline loops: CDR1 SGDLS, CDR2 YYNGEE. CDR3 length: 16 amino acids. CDR3 amino acids: CASSPREGTETYEQYF. CDR3 DNA: TGTGCCAGCAGCCCACGGGAGGGGACGGAAACCTACGAGCAGTACTTC.

This chain joins TRBV20-1 and TRBJ2-7; 7 bases align to TRBD1. The junction had 5 bases not matched to a gene; V was cut back by 3 bases and J by 0 bases. CDR1 and CDR2 from the germline V gene are DFQATT and SNEGSKA (reference sequence). CDR3 length: 14 amino acids. CDR3 DNA: TGCAGTGCTAGGGGACAGTTCAGCTCCTACGAGCAGTACTTC. Amino acid sequence: CSARGQFSSYEQYF.

This chain connects TRBV27 to TRBJ2-3; tentatively, D is TRBD1 (5 bases). The CDR3 has 24 residues. The ends were cut back, 0 bases at V and 7 bases at J, with 41 bases in the middle. Germline CDR1 reads MNHEY; CDR2 reads SMNVEV (reference sequence). Here the CDR3 reads CASSLSATRIFSDGAGLEDYTQYF. CDR3 DNA: TGTGCCAGCAGTTTATCGGCAACAAGAATCTTCTCAGATGGGGCCGGGTTGGAAGATTATACGCAGTATTTT.

V and J are TRBV2 and TRBJ2-1, with D perhaps matching TRBD1 (7 bases). The DNA end is a closer match to TRBJ2-7, so the J assignment may be wrong. Germline V gene sequence: CDR1 SNHLY, CDR2 FYNNEI. The CDR3 loop spans 15 amino acids. Written as DNA, the CDR3 is TGTGCCAGCAGTGCGCTCCAGGGGGGCTACAATGAGCAGTACTTC. This sequence encodes CASSALQGGYNEQYF.

The V call is TRBV30, the J call TRBJ1-2; TRBD1 agrees at 9 bases. CDR1 is GTSNPN and CDR2 is SVGIG in the germline V gene (reference sequence). The trim removed 2 bases at V and 0 bases at J, leaving 7 bases unmatched. CDR3 length: 16 residues. CDR3 protein: CAWSNLDRGANYGYTF. The DNA for the CDR3 is TGTGCCTGGAGTAACCTGGACAGGGGAGCTAACTATGGCTACACCTTC.

The V and J genes are TRBV20-1 and TRBJ1-3, with D unclear. The CDR3 extends over 17 amino acids. Trimming removed 6 bases from V and 0 bases from J, with 21 bases in between. Looked up from germline, CDR1 is DFQATT and CDR2 is SNEGSKA (reference sequence). The DNA for the CDR3 is TGCAGTGCCCGAGGAGCGGGGAATAACCCCTCTGGAAACACCATATATTTT. Translation gives CSARGAGNNPSGNTIYF.

V usage is TRBV4-1 and J usage is TRBJ2-4, with D perhaps TRBD2 (6 bases). The germline V and J ends were trimmed by 2 bases and 2 bases, with 13 bases remaining between them. CDR1 MGHRA and CDR2 YSYEKL come from the germline V gene. The CDR3 has 16 amino acids. The CDR3, as DNA: TGCGCCAGCAGCCAACCAAAGGAGGGGTCCAAAAACATTCAGTACTTC. Translating gives CASSQPKEGSKNIQYF.

The rearrangement links TRBV20-1 to TRBJ2-1; 8 nucleotides match TRBD2. This CDR3 has 17 amino acids. Trimming took 3 bases from V and 5 from J; bases not matched to a gene: 15. Germline V gives CDR1 DFQATT, CDR2 SNEGSKA (reference sequence). The CDR3 sequence is CSASVVAGGGLDNEQFF. Here the CDR3 DNA reads TGCAGTGCTAGCGTTGTTGCGGGAGGTGGTCTGGACAATGAGCAGTTCTTC.

This chain links TRBV5-1 with TRBJ2-3, with a possible D match to TRBD1 (6 bases). Trimming removed 3 bases at V and 5 bases at J, with 13 bases between. Germline-derived CDR1 and CDR2 are SGHRS and YFSETQ. The CDR3 runs 14 residues. CDR3 nucleotides: TGCGCCAGCAGCTGGAAACAGGGTCGAGATACGCAGTATTTT. Encoded protein: CASSWKQGRDTQYF.

The sample holds a few counts of this clonotype. The chain joins TRBV12-3 or TRBV12-4 to TRBJ2-5; 14 bases fit TRBD2. The CDR3 is 16 amino acids. The ends lost 5 bases at V and 2 bases at J; junction bases unmatched: 4. This CDR3 reads CASSTGTSGSQETQYF. The CDR3 DNA reads as TGTGCCAGCAGTACCGGGACTAGCGGGAGTCAAGAGACCCAGTACTTC.

This clonotype has just a few counts. This chain links TRBV29-1 with TRBJ2-5, with 7 positions matching TRBD1. Germline values: CDR1 SQVTM, CDR2 ANQGSEA. This CDR3 comprises 15 residues. V trimming: 7 bases; J trimming: 11 bases; junction bases outside the gene matches: 22. The CDR3 protein is CSANLRDSITNEQYF. CDR3 DNA sequence: TGCAGCGCGAACCTCCGGGACAGTATCACCAATGAGCAGTACTTC. Based on the CDR3 plus reference TRBV29-1 and TRBJ2-5, the full variable domain is SAVISQKPSRDICQRGTSLTIQCQVDSQVTMMFWYRQQPGQSLTLIATANQGSEATYESGFVIDKFPISRPNLTFSTLTVSNMSPEDSSIYLCSANLRDSITNEQYFGPGTRLLVL.

V is TRBV4-1 and J is TRBJ2-7; D may match TRBD1 or TRBD2 (5 bases each). From germline, CDR1 is MGHRA and CDR2 YSYEKL. The CDR3 length is 14 residues. Trimming took off 1 base at V and 7 bases at J, with 14 bases between the two ends. CDR3 nucleotides: TGCGCCAGCAGCCAAGTGGGGGAAGGGGTTGAGCAGTACTTC. Translating it yields CASSQVGEGVEQYF.

This clonotype was seen only a few times. This chain connects TRBV29-1 to TRBJ1-1; D is ambiguous. There are 14 residues in the CDR3. In germline, CDR1 is SQVTM, CDR2 ANQGSEA. The V end was cut by 4 bases, the J end by 4 bases, with 16 bases between. The CDR3 DNA is TGCAGCGTTGTTTCAGGAGGGCTATCCACTGAAGCTTTCTTT. It translates to CSVVSGGLSTEAFF.

The chain recombines TRBV15 with TRBJ2-4; D not resolved. V gave up 0 bases and J gave up 9 bases, with 9 bases separating them. This CDR3 comprises 13 residues. From germline, CDR1 is LNHNV and CDR2 YYDKDF (reference sequence). The CDR3 DNA sequence: TGTGCCACCAGCAGAGAGGGCTACACCATTCAGTACTTC. It codes for CATSREGYTIQYF.

J is TRBJ2-3 and V is TRBV5-1, with 7 bases matching TRBD2. With V trimmed by 7 bases and J by 3 bases, 14 bases remained unmatched. Germline V CDR1 and CDR2: SGHRS, YFSETQ. This CDR3 is built from 16 residues. Written as DNA, the CDR3 is TGCGCCAGCGACCTCAGCGGGGCCTCAAAGACAGATACGCAGTATTTT. It specifies CASDLSGASKTDTQYF.

This clonotype has a handful of counts. The genes are TRBV14 and TRBJ2-5; TRBD2 agrees at 7 bases. With 0 bases clipped from V and 1 base from J, the junction kept 5 bases outside the gene matches. CDR1 and CDR2 from the germline V gene are SGHDN and FVKESK. The CDR3 has 16 amino acids. The CDR3, as DNA: TGTGCCAGCAGCCAAGATCGGGACTACCTCCAAGAGACCCAGTACTTC. As protein: CASSQDRDYLQETQYF.